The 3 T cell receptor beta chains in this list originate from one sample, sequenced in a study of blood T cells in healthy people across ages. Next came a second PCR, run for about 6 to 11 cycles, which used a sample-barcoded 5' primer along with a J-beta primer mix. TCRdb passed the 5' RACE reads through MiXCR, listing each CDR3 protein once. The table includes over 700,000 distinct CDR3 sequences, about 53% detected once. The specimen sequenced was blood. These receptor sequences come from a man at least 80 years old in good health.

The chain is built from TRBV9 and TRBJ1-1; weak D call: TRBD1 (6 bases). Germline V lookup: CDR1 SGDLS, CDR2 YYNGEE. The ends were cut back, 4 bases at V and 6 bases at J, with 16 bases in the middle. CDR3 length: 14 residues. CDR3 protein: CASSPRYRDPEAFF. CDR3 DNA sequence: TGTGCCAGCAGCCCCCGTTACAGGGACCCTGAAGCTTTCTTT.

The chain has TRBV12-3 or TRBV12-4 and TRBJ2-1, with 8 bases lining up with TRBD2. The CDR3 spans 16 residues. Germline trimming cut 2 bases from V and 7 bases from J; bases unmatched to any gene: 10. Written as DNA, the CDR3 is TGTGCCAGCAGTTTAAGTTTCGGCGGGAGGAATAATGAGCAGTTCTTC. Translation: CASSLSFGGRNNEQFF.

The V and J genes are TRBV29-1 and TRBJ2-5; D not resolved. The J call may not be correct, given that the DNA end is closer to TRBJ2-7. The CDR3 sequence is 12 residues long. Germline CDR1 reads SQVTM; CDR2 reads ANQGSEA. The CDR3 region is CSVLVGTYEQYF. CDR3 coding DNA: TGCAGCGTTCTAGTGGGAACCTACGAGCAGTACTTC.